The clone carrying this T cell receptor (beta chain) was picked up many times. Its antigen is undetermined. Unique molecular identifiers were used in preparing the TCRbeta library. From the PCR reads, TCRdb called clonotypes with MiXCR, one entry per CDR3 protein. Of roughly 280,000 distinct CDR3 sequences listed, about 9.9% were seen once; the top ten hold roughly a quarter. The data belong to a study of T-cell reconstitution after alpha-beta-depleted transplantation in children. Study-wide points: By about two months after transplant, alpha-beta T cells reportedly arose from several hundred graft clones that had expanded. Some patients' high day-60 TCRbeta diversity was attributed to recipient cells surviving conditioning.

The specimen was peripheral blood, collected 180 days after TCRalphabeta/CD19-depleted stem cell transplant. The receptor was isolated from a male patient aged 2-10 years who had a stem cell transplant for chronic granulomatous disease, so the T cells may come from the graft donor.

The CDR3 sequence: CATQAGVSQETQYF. CDR3 nucleotide sequence: TGCGCCACACAAGCGGGAGTCAGCCAAGAGACCCAGTACTTC. This chain joins TRBV5-1 and TRBJ2-5; 8 positions agree with TRBD2. This CDR3 contains 14 residues. V was pared by 9 bases and J by 1 base, with 8 bases of the junction left unmatched. Looked up from germline, CDR1 is SGHRS and CDR2 is YFSETQ.